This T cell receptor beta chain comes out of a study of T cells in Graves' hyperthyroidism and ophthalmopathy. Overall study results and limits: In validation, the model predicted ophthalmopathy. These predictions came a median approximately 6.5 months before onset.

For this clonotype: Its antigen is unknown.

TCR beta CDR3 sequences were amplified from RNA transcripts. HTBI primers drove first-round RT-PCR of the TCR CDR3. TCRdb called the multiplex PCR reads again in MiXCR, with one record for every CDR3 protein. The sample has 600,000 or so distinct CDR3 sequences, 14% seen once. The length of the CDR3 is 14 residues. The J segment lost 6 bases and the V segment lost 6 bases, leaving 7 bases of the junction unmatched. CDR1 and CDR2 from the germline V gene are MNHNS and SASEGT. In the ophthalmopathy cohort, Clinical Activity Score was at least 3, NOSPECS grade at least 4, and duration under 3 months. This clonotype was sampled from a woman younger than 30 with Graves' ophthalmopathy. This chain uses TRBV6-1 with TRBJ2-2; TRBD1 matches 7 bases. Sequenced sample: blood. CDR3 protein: CASRRDRDAGELFF. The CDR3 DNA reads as TGTGCCAGCAGGCGCGACAGGGATGCCGGGGAGCTGTTTTTT.